These T cell receptor beta chains were read from a single sample in a study of shared T cell receptors in the human thymus. Only in-frame clones appear in the TCRdb table, and some are missing; sequencing was by immunoSEQ multiplex PCR. The table lists hundreds of thousands of clones, 70% to 80% of them singletons. These sequences were also reported in another study, on human thymus T cells.

The specimen was thymocytes. These receptors were taken from a boy in the first two years of life with a congenital heart defect. The CDR3 runs from the conserved cysteine through the conserved F or W. D genes are given only for firm matches. Where a row states a size, it is once, few, many or the class of an expanded clone; other rows omit it.

. TRBJ2-7 TRBV11-2 . TGTGCCAGCACCAACATATTTAGACATACTGGCTCCTACGAGCAGTACTTC CASTNIFRHTGSYEQYF
. TRBJ2-2 TRBV19 . TGTGCCAGTAGTATATGGGGGGCGAGCGGGGACACCGGGGAGCTGTTTTTT CASSIWGASGDTGELFF
. TRBJ2-7 TRBV6-1 . TGTGCCAGCAGGGAAAGCCCGGGACAGGGGGGGACTAGCGCATCCTACGAGCAGTACTTC CASRESPGQGGTSASYEQYF
TRBD1 TRBJ1-3 TRBV5-4 few TGTGCCAGCAGTAGGACAGGAGCCGGAAACACCATATATTTT CASSRTGAGNTIYF
. TRBJ1-3 TRBV10-1 . TGCGCCAGCAGTGAGGCGGGGGGAAACACCATATATTTT CASSEAGGNTIYF
. TRBJ1-1 TRBV13 . TGTGCCAGCCCGCGGGGGAGGTCTGAAGCTTTCTTT CASPRGRSEAFF
TRBD1 TRBJ1-2 TRBV9 . TGTGCCAGCAGCCCGAGGACAGGGCCAAACTATGGCTACACCTTC CASSPRTGPNYGYTF
TRBD2 TRBJ2-7 TRBV10-3 . TGTGCCGCTGGGACTAGCGGGAGTAGGAACGAGCAGTACTTC CAAGTSGSRNEQYF
. TRBJ2-2 TRBV12-5 . TGTGCTAGTGGTTTAAAAAGTTTGCCCGACAGGCGGAACACCGGGGAGCTGTTTTTT CASGLKSLPDRRNTGELFF
. TRBJ1-1 TRBV14 once TGTGCCAGCAGCCAAGGACAGGAAGCTTTCTTT CASSQGQEAFF
TRBD1 TRBJ2-7 TRBV28 . TGTGCCAGCACCGACAGGGCCTACGAGCAGTACTTC CASTDRAYEQYF
TRBD2 TRBJ2-1 TRBV27 few TGTGCCAGCAGTCTAATAGGGCGGGAGCGGAATGAGCAGTTCTTC CASSLIGRERNEQFF
. TRBJ1-5 TRBV2 . TGTGCCAGCAGCCGAAGCCCAGGATCAAATAGCAATCAGCCCCAGCATTTT CASSRSPGSNSNQPQHF
. TRBJ2-1 TRBV15 . TGTGCCACCAGCGGGGAGTTATCCTCCAGCTCCTACAATGAGCAGTTCTTC CATSGELSSSSYNEQFF
. TRBJ2-4 TRBV4-2 . TGTGCCAGCAGCTACAGACCCAACTCGGCAGGCCGAAACATTCAGTACTTC CASSYRPNSAGRNIQYF
TRBD2 TRBJ2-1 TRBV6-5 . TGTGCCAGCAGCCTTAGCGGGACCTCCTACAATGAGCAGTTCTTC CASSLSGTSYNEQFF
. TRBJ2-7 TRBV4-1 . TGCGCCAGCAGCCAAGATCAGGCGGGCGAGCAGTACTTC CASSQDQAGEQYF
. TRBJ2-1 TRBV28 . TGTGCCAGTTTTGACGGGTACAATGAGCAGTTCTTC CASFDGYNEQFF
TRBD2 TRBJ2-1 TRBV18 . TGTGCCAGCACCCCGACTAGCGGGAGTAGAGATGAGCAGTTCTTC CASTPTSGSRDEQFF
TRBD2 TRBJ2-1 TRBV6-8 . TGTGCCAGCATTAGCGGGAGTTACAATGAGCAGTTCTTC CASISGSYNEQFF
. TRBJ2-6 TRBV4-3 . TGCGCCAGCAGCCAAAACGCCCTCGATCCGGGACACCAGCGCTCTGGGGCCAACGTCCTGACTTTC CASSQNALDPGHQRSGANVLTF
TRBD2 TRBJ2-3 TRBV7-2 . TGTGCCAGCAGCTACTCAGCGGGAGGTTCGACAGATACGCAGTATTTT CASSYSAGGSTDTQYF
TRBD1 TRBJ1-1 TRBV19 . TGTGCCAGTAGTACGACAGGGGGACCCATGAACACTGAAGCTTTCTTT CASSTTGGPMNTEAFF
TRBD2 TRBJ2-2 TRBV27 once TGTGCCAGCAAGGGACTAGCGGGACCCGGGGAGCTGTTTTTT CASKGLAGPGELFF
TRBD1 TRBJ1-5 TRBV19 few TGTGCCAGTAGTGCCGGGACAGGGGTCCATAATCAGCCCCAGCATTTT CASSAGTGVHNQPQHF
TRBD2 TRBJ2-3 TRBV19 . TGTGCCAGTAGTGTAGGACTAGCGGGAGAGGATACGCAGTATTTT CASSVGLAGEDTQYF
TRBD2 TRBJ2-1 TRBV28 . TGTGCCAGCAGAGGACAGAGGACTAGCGGGAGTCACATCTACTACAATGAGCAGTTCTTC CASRGQRTSGSHIYYNEQFF
. TRBJ2-1 TRBV27 . TGTGCCAGCAGTTCCCCTGGTAGCAAATCCTACAATGAGCAGTTCTTC CASSSPGSKSYNEQFF
TRBD2 TRBJ2-7 TRBV5-5 . TGTGCCAGCAGCTTGCCCCACGGGAGGGCCTGGTTAGGGGAGCAGTACTTC CASSLPHGRAWLGEQYF
TRBD1 TRBJ1-1 TRBV30 . TGTGCCTGGACGACAGGGGGAGACACTGAAGCTTTCTTT CAWTTGGDTEAFF
. TRBJ2-3 TRBV28 . TGTGCCAGCAGTTTCCCCTCATGGGGCGGGGGCACAGATACGCAGTATTTT CASSFPSWGGGTDTQYF
TRBD2 TRBJ2-7 TRBV6-5 few TGTGCCAGCAGTTCTCTAGCGGGGCGCTACGAGCAGTACTTC CASSSLAGRYEQYF
. TRBJ1-2 TRBV29-1 . TGCAGCGTTGAAGATGCGGGGAGTCATCCCTGTGGCTACACCTTC CSVEDAGSHPCGYTF
. TRBJ1-2 TRBV30 once TGTGCCTGGAGTGTACGAACAGACTATGGCTACACCTTC CAWSVRTDYGYTF
. TRBJ2-7 TRBV7-2 . TGTGCCAGCAGCCAGATAGGAGCAGGGGTCTCCTACGAGCAGTACTTC CASSQIGAGVSYEQYF
. TRBJ2-1 TRBV9 . TGTGCCAGCGGGAGCTCCTACAATGAGCAGTTCTTC CASGSSYNEQFF